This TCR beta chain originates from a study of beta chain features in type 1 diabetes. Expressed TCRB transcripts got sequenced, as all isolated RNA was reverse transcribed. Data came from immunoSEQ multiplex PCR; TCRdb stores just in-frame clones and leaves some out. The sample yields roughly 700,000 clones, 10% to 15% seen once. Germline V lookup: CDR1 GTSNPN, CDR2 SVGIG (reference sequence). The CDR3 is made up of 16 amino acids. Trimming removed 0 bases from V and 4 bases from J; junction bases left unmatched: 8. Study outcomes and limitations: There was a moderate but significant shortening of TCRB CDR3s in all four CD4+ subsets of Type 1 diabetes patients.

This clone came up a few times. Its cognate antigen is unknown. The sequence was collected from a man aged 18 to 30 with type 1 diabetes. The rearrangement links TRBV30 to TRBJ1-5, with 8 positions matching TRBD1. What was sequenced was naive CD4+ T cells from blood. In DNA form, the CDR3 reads TGTGCCTGGAGTGTACTGGGTGACAGGGGAAATCAGCCCCAGCATTTT. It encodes CAWSVLGDRGNQPQHF. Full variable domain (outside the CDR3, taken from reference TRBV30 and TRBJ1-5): SQTIHQWPATLVQPVGSPLSLECTVEGTSNPNLYWYRQAAGRGLQLLFYSVGIGQISSEVPQNLSASRPQDRQFILSSKKLLLSDSGFYLCAWSVLGDRGNQPQHFGDGTRLSIL.